This passage covers 9 T cell receptor beta chains from one sample sequenced in a study of response to subunit inactivated influenza vaccine. TCRdb recomputed calls from the RT-PCR reads with MiXCR, one row per CDR3 protein. The table has roughly 500,000 distinct CDR3 sequences, 16% seen once. Sequenced here: CD4+ T cells sorted from PBMCs, sampled around 25 months after vaccination. The receptors originated from a man between 50 and 75 years old who received an inactivated influenza vaccine.

This clonotype was observed a few times. The chain joins TRBV6-5 to TRBJ1-2; D is possibly TRBD1 (5 bases). The V gene lost 4 bases and the J gene lost 2 bases, with 11 bases spanning the gap. The germline CDR1 and CDR2 sequences are MNHEY and SVGAGI. The CDR3 runs 14 residues. The CDR3 is CASSFSWGNYGYTF. As DNA, the CDR3 is TGTGCCAGCAGTTTCAGCTGGGGGAACTATGGCTACACCTTC.

A few counts support this clonotype. Written as DNA, the CDR3 is TGTGCCAGCAGTACCGGAGCTGGACGATACAATGAGCAGTTCTTC. Translation: CASSTGAGRYNEQFF. The chain uses TRBV12-3 or TRBV12-4 and TRBJ2-1; no reliable D call. CDR3 length equals 15 residues. Trimming stripped 5 bases from V and 4 bases from J, with 15 bases between.

V usage is TRBV11-2 and J usage is TRBJ1-1; D unclear. The V gene lost 5 bases and the J gene lost 4 bases, with 29 bases spanning the gap. The length of the CDR3 is 19 residues. Germline V gives CDR1 SGHAT, CDR2 FQNNGV. CDR3 DNA sequence: TGTGCCAGCAGCCTATCCCCCCCGCAGGTGCGACGTCTGGGCACTGAAGCTTTCTTT. It translates to CASSLSPPQVRRLGTEAFF.

This clonotype was seen more than once but under ten times. The chain recombines TRBV12-3 or TRBV12-4 with TRBJ2-5, with D perhaps matching TRBD1 or TRBD2 (6 bases each). The CDR3 runs 15 residues. V lost 5 bases and J lost 4, with 17 bases in between. The CDR3 DNA follows: TGTGCCAGCAGTCTTCCCGAAGGGGGGCTAGAGACCCAGTACTTC. Translated: CASSLPEGGLETQYF.

This clonotype showed up many times. The CDR3 region is CASAGSSYEQYF. The CDR3 DNA follows: TGTGCCAGCGCGGGGAGCTCCTACGAGCAGTACTTC. V gene TRBV18 combines with J gene TRBJ2-7, with D possibly being TRBD2 (6 bases). Germline V gene lookup returns CDR1 KGHSH and CDR2 LQKENI. This CDR3 has 12 amino acids. V was cut by 8 bases and J by 0 bases, with 8 bases left in between.

This clonotype was found a few times. The chain is built from TRBV2 and TRBJ2-5; 7 nucleotides align to TRBD2. Unmatched junction bases numbered 3, after V lost 4 bases and J lost 1 base. The germline CDR1 and CDR2 sequences are SNHLY and FYNNEI. The CDR3 is 14 residues long. The CDR3 sequence is CASSASSGQETQYF. The CDR3 region has the DNA TGTGCCAGCAGTGCCTCTAGCGGCCAAGAGACCCAGTACTTC.

This clonotype was observed a few times. The chain recombines TRBV20-1 with TRBJ2-7; D remains unclear. CDR3 length: 15 amino acids. V was clipped by 6 bases and J by 0 bases, with 18 bases between them. The germline gives CDR1 DFQATT, CDR2 SNEGSKA (reference sequence). CDR3 nucleotide sequence: TGCAGTGCCCCCGTAGGTACACGAAGCTCCTACGAGCAGTACTTC. It is translated as CSAPVGTRSSYEQYF.

The chain employs TRBV10-3 and TRBJ1-6, with a possible D match to TRBD1 (5 bases). V was pared by 4 bases and J by 8 bases, with 9 bases between. The germline CDR1 and CDR2 sequences are ENHRY and SYGVKD. The CDR3 sequence is 13 residues long. The DNA of the CDR3 is TGTGCCATCAGTGCCCAGGGAGATTCACCCCTCCACTTT. Its translation is CAISAQGDSPLHF.

The genes are TRBV12-3 or TRBV12-4 and TRBJ1-2; D is undetermined. V was trimmed by 4 bases and J by 2 bases, leaving 5 bases between them. CDR3 length: 12 residues. CDR3 sequence (DNA): TGTGCCAGCAGTTGGTTGAACTATGGCTACACCTTC. It encodes CASSWLNYGYTF.